The clone carrying this T cell receptor (beta chain) was recorded at least ten times. The target antigen is unknown. V shed 2 bases and J shed 0 bases, with 10 bases lying between them. CDR1 and CDR2 from the germline V gene are MNHEY and SVGAGI. The CDR3 sequence is 15 residues long. The data originate from a study of OX40 agonist ivuxolimab in advanced cancers. The table came from immunoSEQ multiplex PCR; TCRdb's copy has only in-frame clones and leaves some out. Altogether about 21,000 clones are present, around 85% being singletons, with the ten largest covering approximately 37%. Study results and caveats: Fewer expanded clones were found on average in CD4+ than in CD8+ T cells.

The sequence derives from an adult with an advanced solid tumor such as melanoma, head and neck, liver or kidney cancer. V usage is TRBV6-5 and J usage is TRBJ2-5, with D perhaps given as TRBD1 or TRBD2 (5 bases each). The specimen was CD4+ or CD8+ T cells sorted from blood, collected in a trial of the OX40 agonist ivuxolimab. The CDR3 region has the DNA TGTGCCAGCAGTTACCAGGTGGGGGACCAAGAGACCCAGTACTTC. This translates into CASSYQVGDQETQYF.